This is a list of T cell receptor beta chains from one sample in a study of identical twins. From the 5' RACE reads, TCRdb called clonotypes with MiXCR, one entry per CDR3 protein. This sample has around 530,000 distinct CDR3 sequences, with roughly 15% found just once. These same records also appear under a second study, on yellow fever vaccine responses in identical twins.

Sequences were obtained from CD4+ T cells sorted from blood. Receptors originate from a woman in her late teens or twenties in good health. CDR3s include the opening cysteine and the closing phenylalanine or tryptophan. The D gene is left open where the match is weak. Rows may omit the clone size; those that give it use once, few, many or a size class.

abundance: NA; d_gene: NA; len: 17; v_gene: TRBV25-1; j_gene: TRBJ1-5; CDR3nt: TGTGCCAGCAGTCGGGTTAGGAGAGAGGGTAGCAATCAGCCCCAGCATTTT; CDR3aa: CASSRVRREGSNQPQHF
abundance: few; d_gene: TRBD2; len: 14; v_gene: TRBV13; j_gene: TRBJ2-1; CDR3nt: TGTGCCAGCAGCGAGCGGGAGCTCTACAATGAGCAGTTCTTC; CDR3aa: CASSERELYNEQFF
abundance: NA; d_gene: NA; len: 14; v_gene: TRBV9; j_gene: TRBJ2-7; CDR3nt: TGTGCCAGCAGCGTAGGGCAACACCCCTACGAGCAGTACTTC; CDR3aa: CASSVGQHPYEQYF
abundance: few; d_gene: NA; len: 15; v_gene: TRBV28; j_gene: TRBJ2-4; CDR3nt: TGTGCCAGCACCCCGAGTAACGGGGCCAAAAACATTCAGTACTTC; CDR3aa: CASTPSNGAKNIQYF
abundance: NA; d_gene: TRBD1; len: 17; v_gene: TRBV7-9; j_gene: TRBJ2-2; CDR3nt: TGTGCCAGCAGCTCCCCTCCGGGACAGCAGAACACCGGGGAGCTGTTTTTT; CDR3aa: CASSSPPGQQNTGELFF
abundance: few; d_gene: NA; len: 13; v_gene: TRBV7-2; j_gene: TRBJ2-7; CDR3nt: TGTGCCAGCAGTGCTACAGGTGCCTACGAGCAGTACTTC; CDR3aa: CASSATGAYEQYF
abundance: once; d_gene: NA; len: 15; v_gene: TRBV28; j_gene: TRBJ2-5; CDR3nt: TGTGCCAGCAGTTCGCCCTCAGGGCTCCGGGAGACCCAGTACTTC; CDR3aa: CASSSPSGLRETQYF
abundance: NA; d_gene: TRBD1; len: 16; v_gene: TRBV7-9; j_gene: TRBJ2-5; CDR3nt: TGTGCCAGCAGCCCCGGACTACAGGGGGCAGGGGAGACCCAGTACTTC; CDR3aa: CASSPGLQGAGETQYF
abundance: NA; d_gene: NA; len: 16; v_gene: TRBV19; j_gene: TRBJ2-7; CDR3nt: TGTGCCAGTAGTATAGGCTACCCGGTCCGGAGGGACGAGCAGTACTTC; CDR3aa: CASSIGYPVRRDEQYF
abundance: NA; d_gene: NA; len: 15; v_gene: TRBV15; j_gene: TRBJ2-1; CDR3nt: TGTGCCACCAGCAGTCGGCAAACGTCCTACAATGAGCAGTTCTTC; CDR3aa: CATSSRQTSYNEQFF
abundance: few; d_gene: NA; len: 15; v_gene: TRBV5-1; j_gene: TRBJ2-1; CDR3nt: TGCGCCAGCAGCTTGGCTTTTCAGAGTTACAATGAGCAGTTCTTC; CDR3aa: CASSLAFQSYNEQFF
abundance: few; d_gene: TRBD1; len: 16; v_gene: TRBV5-1; j_gene: TRBJ2-5; CDR3nt: TGCGCCAGCAGCTCCGGGACAGGGGGAATGGGAGAGACCCAGTACTTC; CDR3aa: CASSSGTGGMGETQYF
abundance: many; d_gene: NA; len: 16; v_gene: TRBV24-1; j_gene: TRBJ2-1; CDR3nt: TGTGCCACCAGTGATGCAACAGGAGGCTCCTACAATGAGCAGTTCTTC; CDR3aa: CATSDATGGSYNEQFF
abundance: NA; d_gene: TRBD2; len: 14; v_gene: TRBV6-2/TRBV6-3; j_gene: TRBJ2-5; CDR3nt: TGTGCCAGCAGAGGACTAGCGGGATCCGAGACCCAGTACTTC; CDR3aa: CASRGLAGSETQYF
abundance: NA; d_gene: TRBD2; len: 15; v_gene: TRBV20-1; j_gene: TRBJ2-7; CDR3nt: TGCAGTGTGAGACCTAGCGGGAGGCCCTCCTACGAGCAGTACTTC; CDR3aa: CSVRPSGRPSYEQYF
abundance: many; d_gene: NA; len: 15; v_gene: TRBV29-1; j_gene: TRBJ2-1; CDR3nt: TGCAGCGTTGTCGTTCGTGGGGGAAAATACAATGAGCAGTTCTTC; CDR3aa: CSVVVRGGKYNEQFF
abundance: many; d_gene: NA; len: 13; v_gene: TRBV27; j_gene: TRBJ1-6; CDR3nt: TGTGCCAGCGGCCACAGGGAAATTTCACCCCTCCACTTT; CDR3aa: CASGHREISPLHF